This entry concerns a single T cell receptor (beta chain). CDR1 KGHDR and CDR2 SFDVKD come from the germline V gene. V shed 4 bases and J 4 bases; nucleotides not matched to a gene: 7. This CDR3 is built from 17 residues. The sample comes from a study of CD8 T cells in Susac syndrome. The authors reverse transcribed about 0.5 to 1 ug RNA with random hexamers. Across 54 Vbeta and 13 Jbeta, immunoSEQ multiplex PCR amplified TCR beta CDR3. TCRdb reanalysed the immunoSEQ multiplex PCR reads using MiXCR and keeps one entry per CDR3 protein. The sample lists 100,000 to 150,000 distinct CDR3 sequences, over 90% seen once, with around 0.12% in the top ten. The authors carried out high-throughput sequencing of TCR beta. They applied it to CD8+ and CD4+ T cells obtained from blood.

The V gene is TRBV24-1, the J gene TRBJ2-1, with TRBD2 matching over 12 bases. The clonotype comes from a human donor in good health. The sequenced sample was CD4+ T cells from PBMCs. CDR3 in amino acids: CATSDASGRAYYNEQFF. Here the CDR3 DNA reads TGTGCCACCAGTGACGCTAGCGGGAGGGCATATTACAATGAGCAGTTCTTC.